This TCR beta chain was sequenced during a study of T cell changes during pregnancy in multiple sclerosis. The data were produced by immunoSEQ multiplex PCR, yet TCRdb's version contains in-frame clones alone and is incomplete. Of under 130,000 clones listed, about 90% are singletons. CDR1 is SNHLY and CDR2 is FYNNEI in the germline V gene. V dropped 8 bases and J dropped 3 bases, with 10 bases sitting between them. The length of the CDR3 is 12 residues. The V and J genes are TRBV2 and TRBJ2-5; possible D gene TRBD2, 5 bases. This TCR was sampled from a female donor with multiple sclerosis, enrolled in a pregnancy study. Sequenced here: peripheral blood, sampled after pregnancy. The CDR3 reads CASGRGEETQYF. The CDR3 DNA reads TGTGCCAGCGGACGGGGAGAAGAGACCCAGTACTTC.